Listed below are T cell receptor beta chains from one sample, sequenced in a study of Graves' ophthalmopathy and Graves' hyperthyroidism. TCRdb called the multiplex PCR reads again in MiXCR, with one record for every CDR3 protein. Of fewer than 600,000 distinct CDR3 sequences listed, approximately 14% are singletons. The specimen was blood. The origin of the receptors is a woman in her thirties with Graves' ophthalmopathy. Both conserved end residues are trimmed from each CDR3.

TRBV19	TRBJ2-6	ASSRTRAGGANVLT
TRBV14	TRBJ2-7	ASSQGLGLEQY
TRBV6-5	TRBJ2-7	ASSYYRGYEQY
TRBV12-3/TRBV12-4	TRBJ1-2	ASSWAGEAGYT
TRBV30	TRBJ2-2	AWSDLNANTGELF
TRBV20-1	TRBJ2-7	SARAPSGYEQY
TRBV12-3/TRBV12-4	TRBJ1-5	ASSLRLIDLGTGWLVVQPQH
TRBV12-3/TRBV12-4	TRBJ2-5	ASSRLAGGYETQY
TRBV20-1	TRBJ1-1	SARGRTGRIEAF
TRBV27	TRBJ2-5	ASTPSGEGTQY
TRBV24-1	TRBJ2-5	ATSRTSGLPQETQY
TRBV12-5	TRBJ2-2	ASGLAGTGRLDTGELF
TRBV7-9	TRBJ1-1	ASSFLQQNTEAF
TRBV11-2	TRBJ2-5	ASSNGHQETQY
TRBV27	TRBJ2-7	ASSFRAKGYEQY
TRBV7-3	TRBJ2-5	ASSPSFPGQGKETQY
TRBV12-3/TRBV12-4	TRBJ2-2	ASSQQGGELV
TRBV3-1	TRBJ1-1	ASSQEGTWRGSAF
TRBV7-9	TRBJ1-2	ASSNDKKGYT
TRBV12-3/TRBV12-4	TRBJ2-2	ASSHGQGGELF